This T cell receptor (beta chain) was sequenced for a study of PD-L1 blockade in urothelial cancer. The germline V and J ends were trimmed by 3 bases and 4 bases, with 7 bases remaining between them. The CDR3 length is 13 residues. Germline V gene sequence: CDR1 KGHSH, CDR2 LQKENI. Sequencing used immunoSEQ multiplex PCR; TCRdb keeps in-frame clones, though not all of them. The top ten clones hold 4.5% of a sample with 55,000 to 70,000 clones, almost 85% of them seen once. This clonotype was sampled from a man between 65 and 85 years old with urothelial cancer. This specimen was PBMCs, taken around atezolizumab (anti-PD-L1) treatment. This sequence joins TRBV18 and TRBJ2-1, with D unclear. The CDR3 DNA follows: TGTGCCAGCTCACCCCCCCTATACAATGAGCAGTTCTTC. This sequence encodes CASSPPLYNEQFF.